The 8 T cell receptor beta chains below all came from one sample that was sequenced in a study of CD4 T cells in relation to SARS-CoV-2 and coronaviruses. These TCRs are of unknown antigen specificity. The assay was immunoSEQ multiplex PCR, and TCRdb's table has in-frame clones only and misses some. This sample yields some 40,000 clones, of which roughly 84% are seen a single time; 3.5% to 5.5% belongs to the top ten. The sequenced material came from naive CD4+ T cells from PBMCs, cultured in vitro. The subset denotes: naive CD4+ T cells isolated by negative enrichment. Source of these receptors: an adult with COVID-19.

The rearrangement uses TRBV6-5 and TRBJ2-2, with D perhaps TRBD2 (5 bases). Trimming shortened V by 2 bases and J by 5 bases, and 9 bases separated the two germline ends. This CDR3 spans 14 amino acids. Germline values: CDR1 MNHEY, CDR2 SVGAGI. The CDR3 DNA is TGTGCCAGCAGTTACCGGGGAAGAACCGGGGAGCTGTTTTTT. Amino acid sequence: CASSYRGRTGELFF.

This chain connects TRBV5-1 to TRBJ2-2; TRBD2 matches 13 bases. Germline CDR1 reads SGHRS; CDR2 reads YFSETQ. J gave up 5 bases and V 0 bases, and 4 bases lay outside the gene matches. The CDR3 spans 17 residues. The CDR3 region is CASSLALGLAGTGELFF. CDR3 nucleotides: TGCGCCAGCAGCTTGGCCCTGGGACTAGCGGGAACCGGGGAGCTGTTTTTT.

This clone was observed once. The CDR3 DNA is TGTGCCTCCTCGAGCACAGATACGCAGTATTTT. Translation: CASSSTDTQYF. J is TRBJ2-3 and V is TRBV27; D not resolved. Germline loops: CDR1 MNHEY, CDR2 SMNVEV (reference sequence). The CDR3 totals 11 residues. The ends were cut back, 11 bases at V and 0 bases at J, with 6 bases in the middle.

The chain recombines TRBV28 with TRBJ2-7; D remains unclear. The CDR3 has 15 residues. Per the germline V gene, CDR1 is MDHEN and CDR2 is SYDVKM. V dropped 3 bases and J dropped 3 bases, with 15 bases sitting between them. The CDR3, as DNA: TGTGCCAGCAGTTTTTTTTCAGTTGGGGTCTACGAGCAGTACTTC. This gives the protein CASSFFSVGVYEQYF. Full variable domain (missing parts from reference TRBV28 and TRBJ2-7): DVKVTQSSRYLVKRTGEKVFLECVQDMDHENMFWYRQDPGLGLRLIYFSYDVKMKEKGDIPEGYSVSREKKERFSLILESASTNQTSMYLCASSFFSVGVYEQYFGPGTRLTVT.

This clone was seen just once. The rearrangement joins TRBV28 to TRBJ1-5; 12 bases are shared with TRBD1. Germline-derived CDR1 and CDR2 are MDHEN and SYDVKM. Trimming removed 5 bases from V and 7 bases from J; junction bases left unmatched: 9. The CDR3 extends over 16 amino acids. In DNA, the CDR3 is TGTGCCAGCAGTAGAGCCGGGACAGGGGGCGGACAGCCCCAGCATTTT. Its translation is CASSRAGTGGGQPQHF.

This clone was seen a few times. The chain couples TRBV28 to TRBJ1-6; unclear D gene. This CDR3 has 14 amino acids. Trimming took 5 bases from V and 7 from J, leaving 12 bases between them. Germline lookup yields CDR1 MDHEN and CDR2 SYDVKM. The CDR3: CASSDPSMNSPLHF. Written as DNA, the CDR3 is TGTGCCAGCAGTGACCCGAGCATGAATTCACCCCTCCACTTT.

The CDR3 protein is CAISELAAVRLGQFF. DNA of the CDR3: TGTGCCATCAGTGAACTAGCGGCCGTTCGATTGGGGCAGTTCTTC. The gene calls are TRBV10-3 and TRBJ2-1; 8 bases map to TRBD2. Germline values: CDR1 ENHRY, CDR2 SYGVKD. CDR3 length: 15 amino acids. Germline trimming cut 3 bases from V and 12 bases from J; bases unmatched to any gene: 13.

The V call is TRBV5-6, the J call TRBJ1-4; D is unclear. Germline assignment: CDR1 SGHDT and CDR2 YYEEEE. Between the trimmed V and J ends, which lost 0 bases and 4 bases, there was a span of 1 base. The CDR3 consists of 12 residues. In nucleotides, the CDR3 is TGTGCCAGCAGCTTGGGTAATGAAAAACTGTTTTTT. Translating gives CASSLGNEKLFF.